Given below is one T cell receptor (beta chain) in context. Its antigen is unidentified. This sample stems from a study of beta chain features in type 1 diabetes. The study, taken as a whole, reports: The naive, central memory and Treg TCRB repertoires of patients appeared to be more similar to one another than those of healthy donors.

Germline CDR1 MNHNS, CDR2 SASEGT. The CDR3 has 15 residues. V was shortened by 0 bases and J by 6 bases, with 13 bases between the two germline ends. As every portion of the isolated RNA was reverse transcribed, the sequencing read expressed TCRB transcripts. Mean read depth for naive, central memory and regulatory T cell samples was around 3.5 million reads. Here immunoSEQ multiplex PCR was the method, and the copy in TCRdb shows in-frame clones only, minus some. Among roughly 230,000 clones, about 10% were seen once, and the ten largest hold less than 0.035%. Cells sorted by CD45RO/CCR7/CD25/CD127/CD95/CD27 comprised CD4+ naive, central memory, regulatory and stem cell-like memory cells.

This chain connects TRBV6-1 to TRBJ2-3; D might be TRBD2 (5 bases). The specimen sequenced was naive CD4+ T cells from blood. The receptor was derived from a woman in her late teens or twenties in good health. Written as DNA, the CDR3 is TGTGCCAGCAGTGAAGCAGACTACGTGATGGATACGCAGTATTTT. Its translation: CASSEADYVMDTQYF.